This TCR beta chain was observed in a study of brain T cells in children with intractable seizures. The germline CDR1 and CDR2 sequences are ENHRY and SYGVKD. V gave up 6 bases and J gave up 1 base; unmatched junction bases: 15. The CDR3 loop spans 19 amino acids. Repertoires were generated with immunoSEQ multiplex PCR, while TCRdb's copy carries only in-frame clones and drops some. Of tens of thousands of clones in the sample, approximately 94% were seen once. Surgery cases with the highest brain T cell transcript signatures were chosen for sequencing. This chain links TRBV10-3 with TRBJ1-4; TRBD1 agrees at 9 bases. The sequence derives from a boy aged 5-17 years with focal cortical dysplasia and intractable seizures. The material was peripheral blood, obtained at surgery. The CDR3 sequence is CAIRTTGQGGVGTNEKLFF. CDR3 in DNA: TGTGCCATCAGGACCACGGGACAGGGAGGCGTAGGAACTAATGAAAAACTGTTTTTT.